One sample yielded the 3 T cell receptor beta chains listed below, sequenced in a study of regulatory T cells in long-lasting Graves disease. Sample time point: newly diagnosed GD, antithyroid drugs for less than 3 months. Scientists built the TCR library using RNA that was extracted from PBMCs. iRepertoire HTBI primers and Arm-PCR of CDR3 regions built TCR beta libraries. In TCRdb, the multiplex PCR reads were re-called with MiXCR into one record per CDR3 protein. This table holds 400,000 to 450,000 distinct CDR3 sequences, about 15% found once. The data were also submitted as part of a second study, on T cells in Graves' hyperthyroidism and ophthalmopathy.

The specimen was peripheral blood mononuclear cells (PBMCs), collected at new diagnosis, from a patient treated with antithyroid drugs. Source of these receptors: a woman aged 25-40 years with Graves disease.

This chain uses TRBV24-1 with TRBJ2-6; D may be TRBD1 (6 bases). This CDR3 comprises 15 residues. In germline, CDR1 is KGHDR, CDR2 SFDVKD. The ends were cut back, 2 bases at V and 2 bases at J, with 6 bases in the middle. Here the CDR3 reads CATSDWTAGANVLTF. As DNA, the CDR3 is TGTGCCACCAGTGATTGGACAGCTGGGGCCAACGTCCTGACTTTC.

This clonotype was observed many times. This chain links TRBV24-1 with TRBJ2-1; 7 bases align to TRBD1. CDR3 length equals 12 residues. J was trimmed by 8 bases and V by 7 bases; bases with no gene match: 4. Germline assignment: CDR1 KGHDR and CDR2 SFDVKD. This chain's CDR3 is CATRTGNDEQFF. Here the CDR3 DNA reads TGTGCCACCAGGACAGGGAACGATGAGCAGTTCTTC.

The table lists this clonotype with many counts. The V gene is TRBV28, the J gene TRBJ2-2; 8 bases line up with TRBD1. The CDR3 has 15 residues. V shed 5 bases and J 2 bases; nucleotides not matched to a gene: 4. Germline V CDR1 and CDR2: MDHEN, SYDVKM. The chain's CDR3 is CASSRTGRNTGELFF. The CDR3 DNA follows: TGTGCCAGCAGTCGGACAGGGAGAAACACCGGGGAGCTGTTTTTT. The full variable domain, completed using reference TRBV28 and TRBJ2-2, is DVKVTQSSRYLVKRTGEKVFLECVQDMDHENMFWYRQDPGLGLRLIYFSYDVKMKEKGDIPEGYSVSREKKERFSLILESASTNQTSMYLCASSRTGRNTGELFFGEGSRLTVL.